This T cell receptor (beta chain) was found in a study of response to subunit inactivated influenza vaccine. CDR3 length: 15 amino acids. Trimming shortened V by 0 bases and J by 5 bases, and 13 bases separated the two germline ends. Germline CDR1 and CDR2: LGHNA and YNFKEQ. TCRdb used MiXCR to reprocess the RT-PCR reads, holding one entry per CDR3 protein. Among some 540,000 distinct CDR3 sequences listed, around a quarter were seen once. This clonotype came up a few times. The sample also formed part of further work on T cells expressing NK-cell markers. From that paper: Template switching by 5'RACE with UMIs generated the TCR beta cDNA. Seven of the eight sequenced donors were HCMV-seropositive; one was seronegative. Dominant NKG2C+ clonotypes accounted for about 1.0-8% of CD8+ T cells in more than 5 donors. The CD3+CD56-NKG2C+ fraction of a handful of donors was also led by these clonotypes.

This rearrangement joins TRBV4-2 to TRBJ2-5; either TRBD1 or TRBD2 may supply D (6 bases each). The sequence derives from a man over 45 who received an inactivated influenza vaccine. This material consisted of CD4+ T cells sorted from PBMCs, taken approximately 13 days after vaccination. The CDR3 nucleotides are TGTGCCAGCAGCCAAGAGGAGGGGGATGGGGAGACCCAGTACTTC. The encoded protein is CASSQEEGDGETQYF.